This TCR beta chain was identified in a study of shared clonotypes between healthy human individuals. Every immunoSEQ plate was one replicate of a subset's evenly spread DNA. Using immunoSEQ multiplex PCR, the repertoire was profiled, and TCRdb retains in-frame clones only, with some absent. Of fewer than 1 million clones listed, around 96% are singletons. The CDR3 spans 13 residues. V lost 6 bases and J lost 2, with 11 bases in between. Per the germline V gene, CDR1 is ENHRY and CDR2 is SYGVKD. Naive CD8 populations comprised CD45RO-negative cells positively selected for CCR7, excluding terminally differentiated effector memory CD45RA+ cells.

The sequence was obtained from a man aged 25-40 years in good health. The chain links TRBV10-3 to TRBJ2-7, with D possibly TRBD1 on 6 matching bases. Sequencing was carried out using naive CD8+ T cells sorted from blood. The CDR3 here is CAIRGDTTYEQYF. The CDR3 DNA follows: TGTGCCATCAGGGGGGACACGACCTACGAGCAGTACTTC.